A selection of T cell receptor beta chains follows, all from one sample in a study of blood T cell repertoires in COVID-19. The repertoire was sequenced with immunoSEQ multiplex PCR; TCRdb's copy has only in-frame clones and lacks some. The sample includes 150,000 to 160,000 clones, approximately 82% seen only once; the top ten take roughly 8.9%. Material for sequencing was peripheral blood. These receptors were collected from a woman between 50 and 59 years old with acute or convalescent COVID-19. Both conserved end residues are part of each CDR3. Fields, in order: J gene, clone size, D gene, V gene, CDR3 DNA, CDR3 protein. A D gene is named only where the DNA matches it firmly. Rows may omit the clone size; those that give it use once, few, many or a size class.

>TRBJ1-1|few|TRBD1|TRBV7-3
TGTGCCAGCAGCGAAAACAGGGGTGAAGCTTTCTTT
CASSENRGEAFF
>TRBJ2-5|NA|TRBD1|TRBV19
TGTGCCAGTAGTTCCGGGACAGTAGGTGGGGCCCAGTACTTC
CASSSGTVGGAQYF
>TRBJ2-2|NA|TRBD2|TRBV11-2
TGTGCCAGCAGTCACCAGCGGGAGGGCCACGGGGAGCTGTTTTTT
CASSHQREGHGELFF
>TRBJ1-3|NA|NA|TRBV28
TGTGCCAGCACTACAGGTTCTGGAAACACCATATATTTT
CASTTGSGNTIYF
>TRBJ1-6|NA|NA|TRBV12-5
TGTGCTAGTGGTCCGAGTGGTTCACCCCTCCACTTT
CASGPSGSPLHF
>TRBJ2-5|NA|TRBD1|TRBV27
TGTGCCAGCAGAAAGGACAGGGGTCCCCAAGAGACCCAGTACTTC
CASRKDRGPQETQYF
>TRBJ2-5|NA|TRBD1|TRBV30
TGTGCCACGGACAGGGGGGCGCGAGAGACCCAGTACTTC
CATDRGARETQYF
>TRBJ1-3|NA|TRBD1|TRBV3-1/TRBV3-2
TGTGCCAGCAGCCACGGACAGGGTGGAAACACCATATATTTT
CASSHGQGGNTIYF
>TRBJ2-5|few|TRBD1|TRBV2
TGTGCCAGCAGTTTCCGACAGGGTATAGAGACCCAGTACTTC
CASSFRQGIETQYF
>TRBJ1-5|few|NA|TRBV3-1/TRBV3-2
TGTGCCAGCAGCCCAGGGAATGGGGGCGGCAATCAGCCCCAGCATTTT
CASSPGNGGGNQPQHF
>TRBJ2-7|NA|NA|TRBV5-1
TGCGCCAGCAGACCTGACATTTCTACCTACGAGCAGTACTTC
CASRPDISTYEQYF
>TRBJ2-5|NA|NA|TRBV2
TGTGCCAGCAGGATAGGACTACGGGAGACCCAGTACTTC
CASRIGLRETQYF
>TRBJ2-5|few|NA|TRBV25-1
TGTGCCAGCAGTGAACAGGGTAGGACCCAGTACTTC
CASSEQGRTQYF
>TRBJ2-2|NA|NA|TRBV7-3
TGTGCCAGCAGCTTCGACAGTAGCGGGGAGCTGTTTTTT
CASSFDSSGELFF
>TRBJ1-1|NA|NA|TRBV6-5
TGTGCCAGCAGTTATCGGCGGGCGGACACTGAAGCTTTCTTT
CASSYRRADTEAFF
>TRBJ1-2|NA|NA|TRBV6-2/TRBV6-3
TGTGCCAGCAGTACCGGGAACAACTATGGCTACACCTTC
CASSTGNNYGYTF
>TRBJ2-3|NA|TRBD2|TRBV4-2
TGTGCCAGCAGACGGACTAGCGGGGGGACAGATACGCAGTATTTT
CASRRTSGGTDTQYF
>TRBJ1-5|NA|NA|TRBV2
TGTGCCAGCAGTGAAGCAACAGGCTATCAGCCCCAGCATTTT
CASSEATGYQPQHF
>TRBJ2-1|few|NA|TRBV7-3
TGTGCCAGCAGCTCTGGTCACGGGAGTAACAATGAGCAGTTCTTC
CASSSGHGSNNEQFF
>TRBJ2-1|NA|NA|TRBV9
TGTGCCAGCAGCGTGGTGCGGGGGCTCCCGCCCGAGCAGTTCTTC
CASSVVRGLPPEQFF
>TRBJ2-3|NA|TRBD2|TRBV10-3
TGTGCCATCAGTGGAGGGACTACTAGCACAGATACGCAGTATTTT
CAISGGTTSTDTQYF
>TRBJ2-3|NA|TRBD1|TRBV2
TGTGCCAGCGGGACCTACGGGACAGCACCGTTCACAGATACGCAGTATTTT
CASGTYGTAPFTDTQYF
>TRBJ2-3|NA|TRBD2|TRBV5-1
TGCGCCAGCAGCTTCCGGACTAGTCAAACAGATACGCAGTATTTT
CASSFRTSQTDTQYF
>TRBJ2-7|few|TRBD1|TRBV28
TGTGCCAGCAGTGCTCCAGGGGGCATGTCCTACGAGCAGTACTTC
CASSAPGGMSYEQYF
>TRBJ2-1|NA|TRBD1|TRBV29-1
TGCAGCGTTGAAGCGGGACAGGGGGCCAGGAATGAGCAGTTCTTC
CSVEAGQGARNEQFF
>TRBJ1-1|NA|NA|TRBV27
TGTGCCAGCGCTCTACAGGTGAACACTGAAGCTTTCTTT
CASALQVNTEAFF
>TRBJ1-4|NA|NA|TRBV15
TGTGCCACCAGCAGAGAGGGCAGTCTGAATGAAAAACTGTTTTTT
CATSREGSLNEKLFF
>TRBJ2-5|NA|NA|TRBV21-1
TGTGCCAGCAAGAGCGGGGGGCGGAAAGAGACCCAGTACTTC
CASKSGGRKETQYF
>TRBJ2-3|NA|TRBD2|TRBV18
TGTGCCAGCTCACCAAATCCAGCGGGGGACACAGATACGCAGTATTTT
CASSPNPAGDTDTQYF
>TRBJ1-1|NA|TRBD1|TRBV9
TGTGCCAGCAGCGTTACAGGGGGAGGGTACACTGAAGCTTTCTTT
CASSVTGGGYTEAFF
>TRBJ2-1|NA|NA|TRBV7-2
TGTGCCAGCAGGTCACTAGCCGTTGCCGAGCAGTTCTTC
CASRSLAVAEQFF
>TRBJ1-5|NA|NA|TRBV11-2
TGTGCCAGCAGCTCTGGACAGACGAGGGGCAATCAGCCCCAGCATTTT
CASSSGQTRGNQPQHF
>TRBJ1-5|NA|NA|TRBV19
TGTGCCAGTAGTCCACAGGGTGCCGGTCAGCCCCAGCATTTT
CASSPQGAGQPQHF
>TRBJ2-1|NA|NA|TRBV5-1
TGCGCCAGCAGCTTGGTGGACTACAACAATGAGCAGTTCTTC
CASSLVDYNNEQFF
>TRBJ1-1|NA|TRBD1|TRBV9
TGTGCCAGCCCGCGGGACAGGGGGGTAGGTAAAGCTTTCTTT
CASPRDRGVGKAFF
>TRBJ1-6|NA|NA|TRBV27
TGTGCCTCGGGGGTCTATAATTCACCCCTCCACTTT
CASGVYNSPLHF
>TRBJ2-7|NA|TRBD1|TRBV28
TGTGCCAGCAGTTTGGCCCTGGGACAGTTCTACGAGCAGTACTTC
CASSLALGQFYEQYF
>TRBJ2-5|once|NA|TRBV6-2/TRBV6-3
TGTGCCAGCAGTTACCGTCCAGGGGGGGAGACCCAGTACTTC
CASSYRPGGETQYF
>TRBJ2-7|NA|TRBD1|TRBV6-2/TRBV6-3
TGTGCCAGCAGTGCGCAGAGGAGGACAGGGGGCGTCGAGCAGTACTTC
CASSAQRRTGGVEQYF
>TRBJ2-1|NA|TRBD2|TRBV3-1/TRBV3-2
TGTGCCAGCAGCCAAGAAATCGCGGGAGGGAAATACAATGAGCAGTTCTTC
CASSQEIAGGKYNEQFF
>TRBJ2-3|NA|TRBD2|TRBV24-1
TGTGCCACCAGTGGTACTAGCGGGATTGATACGCAGTATTTT
CATSGTSGIDTQYF
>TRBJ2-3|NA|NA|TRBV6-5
TGTGCCAGGGGGCGAGGACAGAATATTCCAGATACGCAGTATTTT
CARGRGQNIPDTQYF